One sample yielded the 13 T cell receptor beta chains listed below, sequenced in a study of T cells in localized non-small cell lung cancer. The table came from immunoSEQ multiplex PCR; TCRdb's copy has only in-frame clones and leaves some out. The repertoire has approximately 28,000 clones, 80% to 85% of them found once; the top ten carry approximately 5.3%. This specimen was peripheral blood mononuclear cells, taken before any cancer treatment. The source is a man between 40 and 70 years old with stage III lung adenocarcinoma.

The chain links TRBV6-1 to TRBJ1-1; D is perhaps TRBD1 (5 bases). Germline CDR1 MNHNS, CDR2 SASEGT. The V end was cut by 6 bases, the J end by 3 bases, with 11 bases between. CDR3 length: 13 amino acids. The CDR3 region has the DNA TGTGCCAGCAGCCGGACGGGGCACACTGAAGCTTTCTTT. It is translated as CASSRTGHTEAFF.

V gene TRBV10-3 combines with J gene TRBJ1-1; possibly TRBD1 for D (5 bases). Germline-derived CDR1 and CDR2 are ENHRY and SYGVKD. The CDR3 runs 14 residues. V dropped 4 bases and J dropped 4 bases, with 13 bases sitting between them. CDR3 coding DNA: TGTGCCATCAGTGGTAGGGGATATAGCACTGAAGCTTTCTTT. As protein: CAISGRGYSTEAFF.

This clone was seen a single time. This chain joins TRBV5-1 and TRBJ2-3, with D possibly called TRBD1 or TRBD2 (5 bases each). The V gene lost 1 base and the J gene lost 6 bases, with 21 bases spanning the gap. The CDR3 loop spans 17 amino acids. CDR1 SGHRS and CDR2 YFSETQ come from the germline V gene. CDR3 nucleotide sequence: TGCGCCAGCAGCTTGATGGGGGAAACCAGTTCCGTCGATACGCAGTATTTT. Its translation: CASSLMGETSSVDTQYF. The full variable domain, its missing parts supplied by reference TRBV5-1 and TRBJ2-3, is KAGVTQTPRYLIKTRGQQVTLSCSPISGHRSVSWYQQTPGQGLQFLFEYFSETQRNKGNFPGRFSGRQFSNSRSEMNVSTLELGDSALYLCASSLMGETSSVDTQYFGPGTRLTVL.

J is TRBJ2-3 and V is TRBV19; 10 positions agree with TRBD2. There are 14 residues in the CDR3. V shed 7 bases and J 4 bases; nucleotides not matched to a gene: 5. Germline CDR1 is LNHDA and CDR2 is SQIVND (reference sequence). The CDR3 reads CASTLSGGSDTQYF. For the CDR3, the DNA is TGTGCCAGTACTCTTAGCGGGGGGTCAGATACGCAGTATTTT.

The CDR3 protein is CASSAKLAGLSSVGELFF. In DNA form, the CDR3 reads TGCGCCAGCAGCGCTAAACTAGCGGGATTAAGTTCGGTCGGGGAGCTGTTTTTT. The chain joins TRBV10-1 to TRBJ2-2, with 10 nucleotides matching TRBD2. The length of the CDR3 is 18 residues. Germline lookup yields CDR1 WNHNN and CDR2 SYGVQD (reference sequence). V gave up 6 bases and J gave up 7 bases; unmatched junction bases: 17.

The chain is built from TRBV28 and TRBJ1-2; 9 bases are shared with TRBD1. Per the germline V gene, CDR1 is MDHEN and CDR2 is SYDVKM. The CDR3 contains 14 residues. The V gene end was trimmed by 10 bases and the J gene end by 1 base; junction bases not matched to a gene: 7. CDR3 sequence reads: CATRPTGGNYGYTF. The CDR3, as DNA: TGTGCCACTAGGCCGACAGGGGGTAACTATGGCTACACCTTC.

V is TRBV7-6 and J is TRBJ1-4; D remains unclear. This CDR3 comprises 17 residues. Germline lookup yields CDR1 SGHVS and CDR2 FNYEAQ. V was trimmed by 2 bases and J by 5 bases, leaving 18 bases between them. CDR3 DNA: TGTGCCAGCAGCTTATACTCGGGAAGAGGGCCGAATGAAAAACTGTTTTTT. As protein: CASSLYSGRGPNEKLFF.

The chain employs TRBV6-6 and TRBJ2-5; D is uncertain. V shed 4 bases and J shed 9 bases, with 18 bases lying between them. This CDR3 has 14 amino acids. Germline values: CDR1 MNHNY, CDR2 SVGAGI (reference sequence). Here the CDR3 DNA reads TGTGCCAGCAGTTTCGATCAAGTAGGCGCGGCCCAGTACTTC. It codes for CASSFDQVGAAQYF.

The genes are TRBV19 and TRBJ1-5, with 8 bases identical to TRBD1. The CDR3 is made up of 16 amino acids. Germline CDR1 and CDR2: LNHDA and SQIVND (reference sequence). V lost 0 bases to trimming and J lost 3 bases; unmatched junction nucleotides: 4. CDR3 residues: CASSIDRGLVNQPQHF. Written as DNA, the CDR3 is TGTGCCAGTAGTATAGACAGGGGGCTAGTCAATCAGCCCCAGCATTTT.

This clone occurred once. As DNA, the CDR3 is TGTGCCAGCAGCTTGGAATGGGGAAGCACTGAAGCTTTCTTT. Encoded protein: CASSLEWGSTEAFF. The chain employs TRBV5-6 and TRBJ1-1; D unclear. The CDR3 is made up of 14 amino acids. Germline loops: CDR1 SGHDT, CDR2 YYEEEE. The ends were cut back, 0 bases at V and 4 bases at J, with 10 bases in the middle.

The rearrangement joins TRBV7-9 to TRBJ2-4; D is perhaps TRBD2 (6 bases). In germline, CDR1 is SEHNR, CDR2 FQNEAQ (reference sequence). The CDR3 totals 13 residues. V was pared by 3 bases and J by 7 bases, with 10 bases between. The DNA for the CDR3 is TGTGCCAGCAGCTTGGTTGGGGGGAACATTCAGTACTTC. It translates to CASSLVGGNIQYF.

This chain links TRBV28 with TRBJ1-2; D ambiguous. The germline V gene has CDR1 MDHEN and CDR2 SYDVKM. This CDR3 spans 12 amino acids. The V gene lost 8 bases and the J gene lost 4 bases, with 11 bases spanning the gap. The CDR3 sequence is CASHQEIYGYTF. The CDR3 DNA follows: TGTGCCAGCCACCAGGAAATCTATGGCTACACCTTC.

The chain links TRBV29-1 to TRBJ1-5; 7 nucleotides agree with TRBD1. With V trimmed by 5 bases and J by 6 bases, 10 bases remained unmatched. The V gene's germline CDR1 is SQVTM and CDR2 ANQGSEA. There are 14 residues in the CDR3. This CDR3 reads CSVSSGTAGQPQHF. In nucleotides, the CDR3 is TGCAGCGTTTCCTCCGGGACAGCGGGTCAGCCCCAGCATTTT.